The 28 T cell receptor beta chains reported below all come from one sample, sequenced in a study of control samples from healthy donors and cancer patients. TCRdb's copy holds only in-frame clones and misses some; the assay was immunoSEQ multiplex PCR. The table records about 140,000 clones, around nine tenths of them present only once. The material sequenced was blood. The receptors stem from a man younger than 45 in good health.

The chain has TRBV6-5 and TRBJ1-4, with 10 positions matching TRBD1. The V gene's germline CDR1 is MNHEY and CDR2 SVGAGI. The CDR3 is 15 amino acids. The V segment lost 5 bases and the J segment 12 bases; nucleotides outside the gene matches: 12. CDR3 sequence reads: CASSNPGTGALQLFF. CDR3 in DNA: TGTGCCAGCAGTAACCCCGGGACAGGGGCTCTCCAACTGTTTTTT.

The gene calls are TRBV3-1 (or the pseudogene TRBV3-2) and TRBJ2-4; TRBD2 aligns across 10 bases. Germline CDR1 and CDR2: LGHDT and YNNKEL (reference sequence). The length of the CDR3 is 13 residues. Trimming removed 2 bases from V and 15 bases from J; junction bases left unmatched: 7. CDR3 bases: TGTGCCAGCAGCCAAAGTAGCGGGAGGATAAGGTACTTC. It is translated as CASSQSSGRIRYF.

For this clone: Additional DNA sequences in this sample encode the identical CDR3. This CDR3 is CASSLRTGGTDTQYF. In nucleotides, the CDR3 is TGTGCCAGCAGCTTGCGGACCGGGGGGACAGATACGCAGTATTTT. The chain combines TRBV7-2 with TRBJ2-3, with 7 bases fitting TRBD2. With 3 bases clipped from V and 3 bases from J, the junction kept 6 bases outside the gene matches. This CDR3 comprises 15 residues. Germline V lookup: CDR1 SGHTA, CDR2 FQGNSA.

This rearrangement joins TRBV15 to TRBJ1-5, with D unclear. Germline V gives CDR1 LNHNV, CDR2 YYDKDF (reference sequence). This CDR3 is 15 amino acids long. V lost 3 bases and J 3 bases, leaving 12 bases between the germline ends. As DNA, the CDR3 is TGTGCCACCAGCAGGGACCCGGAGAACAATCAGCCCCAGCATTTT. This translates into CATSRDPENNQPQHF.

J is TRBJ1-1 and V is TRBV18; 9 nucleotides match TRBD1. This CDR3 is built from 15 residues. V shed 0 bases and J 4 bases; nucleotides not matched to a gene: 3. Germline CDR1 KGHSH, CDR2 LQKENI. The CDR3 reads CASSPPGQGSTEAFF. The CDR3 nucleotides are TGTGCCAGCTCACCACCTGGACAGGGGAGCACTGAAGCTTTCTTT.

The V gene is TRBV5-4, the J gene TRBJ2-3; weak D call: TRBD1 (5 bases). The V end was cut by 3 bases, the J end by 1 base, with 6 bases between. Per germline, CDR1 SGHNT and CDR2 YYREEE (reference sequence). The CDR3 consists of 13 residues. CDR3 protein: CASSSRGTDTQYF. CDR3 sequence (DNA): TGTGCCAGCAGCTCCAGGGGCACAGATACGCAGTATTTT.

Here the CDR3 DNA reads TGTGCCAGCAGTGAAGGCGGACAGGGGAGTTCACCCCTCCACTTT. Encoded protein: CASSEGGQGSSPLHF. V is TRBV6-1 and J is TRBJ1-6; 9 nucleotides line up with TRBD1. Germline loops: CDR1 MNHNS, CDR2 SASEGT. The CDR3 is 15 amino acids. Trimming took 1 base from V and 9 from J; bases not matched to a gene: 4.

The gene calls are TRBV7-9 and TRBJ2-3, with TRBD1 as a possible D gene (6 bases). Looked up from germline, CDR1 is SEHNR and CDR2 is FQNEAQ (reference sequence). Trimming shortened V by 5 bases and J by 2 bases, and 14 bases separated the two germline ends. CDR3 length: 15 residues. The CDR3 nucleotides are TGTGCCAGCAGCCGGACAGAACCGATCACAGATACGCAGTATTTT. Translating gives CASSRTEPITDTQYF. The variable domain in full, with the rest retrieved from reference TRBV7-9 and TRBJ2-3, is DTGVSQNPRHKITKRGQNVTFRCDPISEHNRLYWYRQTLGQGPEFLTYFQNEAQLEKSRLLSDRFSAERPKGSFSTLEIQRTEQGDSAMYLCASSRTEPITDTQYFGPGTRLTVL.

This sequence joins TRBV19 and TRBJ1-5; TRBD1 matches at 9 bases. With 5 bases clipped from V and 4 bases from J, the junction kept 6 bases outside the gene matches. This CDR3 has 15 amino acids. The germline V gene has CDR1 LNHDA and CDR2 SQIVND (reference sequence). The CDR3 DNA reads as TGTGCCAGTAGTCCAGGACAGGGGCAGAATCAGCCCCAGCATTTT. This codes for CASSPGQGQNQPQHF. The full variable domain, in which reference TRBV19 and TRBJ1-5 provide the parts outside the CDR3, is DGGITQSPKYLFRKEGQNVTLSCEQNLNHDAMYWYRQDPGQGLRLIYYSQIVNDFQKGDIAEGYSVSREKKESFPLTVTSAQKNPTAFYLCASSPGQGQNQPQHFGDGTRLSIL.

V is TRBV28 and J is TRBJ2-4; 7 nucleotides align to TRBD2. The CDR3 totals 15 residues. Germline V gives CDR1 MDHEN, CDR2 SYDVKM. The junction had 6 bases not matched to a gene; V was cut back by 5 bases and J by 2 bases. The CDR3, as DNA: TGTGCCAGCAGTCCAACCGGGACTACCAAAAACATTCAGTACTTC. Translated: CASSPTGTTKNIQYF.

DNA for the CDR3: TGTGCCAGCAGCTTGGGACTAGCGGGAGGAGAGCAGTACTTC. Translation gives CASSLGLAGGEQYF. The rearrangement joins TRBV5-6 to TRBJ2-7; 13 nucleotides agree with TRBD2. CDR1 is SGHDT, CDR2 YYEEEE, per germline. V shed 0 bases and J 7 bases; nucleotides not matched to a gene: 1. The CDR3 has 14 amino acids.

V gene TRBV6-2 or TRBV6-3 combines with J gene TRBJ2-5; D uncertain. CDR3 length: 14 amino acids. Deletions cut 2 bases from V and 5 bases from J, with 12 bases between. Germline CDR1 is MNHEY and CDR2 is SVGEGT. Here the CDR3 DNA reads TGTGCCAGCAGTTACGCCTCGCCGCCGGAGACCCAGTACTTC. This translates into CASSYASPPETQYF.

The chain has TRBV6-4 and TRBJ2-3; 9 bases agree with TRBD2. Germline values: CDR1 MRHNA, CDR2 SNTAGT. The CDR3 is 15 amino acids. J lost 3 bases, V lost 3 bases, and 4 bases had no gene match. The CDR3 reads CASSEMAGGTDTQYF. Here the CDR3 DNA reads TGTGCCAGCAGTGAAATGGCGGGAGGGACAGATACGCAGTATTTT.

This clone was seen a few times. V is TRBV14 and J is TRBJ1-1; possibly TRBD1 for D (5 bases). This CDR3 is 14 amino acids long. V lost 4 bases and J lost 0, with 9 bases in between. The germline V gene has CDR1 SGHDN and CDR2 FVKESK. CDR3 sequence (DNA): TGTGCCAGCAGCCTGGGACGAATGAACACTGAAGCTTTCTTT. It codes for CASSLGRMNTEAFF.

CDR3 DNA sequence: TGTGCCAGCAGCCAAGTACAGGGGCTCGACGAGCAGTACTTC. Its translation is CASSQVQGLDEQYF. The chain combines TRBV14 with TRBJ2-7; 7 nucleotides align to TRBD1. With 1 base clipped from V and 5 bases from J, the junction kept 5 bases outside the gene matches. This CDR3 comprises 14 residues. Per the germline V gene, CDR1 is SGHDN and CDR2 is FVKESK.

This chain's CDR3 is CASSDWAAARELFF. In nucleotides, the CDR3 is TGTGCCAGCAGTGATTGGGCCGCAGCCCGGGAGCTGTTTTTT. The V and J genes are TRBV2 and TRBJ2-2; D not resolved. The germline CDR1 and CDR2 sequences are SNHLY and FYNNEI. The CDR3 loop spans 14 amino acids. Trimming cost V 3 bases and J 9 bases, with 14 bases left between them.

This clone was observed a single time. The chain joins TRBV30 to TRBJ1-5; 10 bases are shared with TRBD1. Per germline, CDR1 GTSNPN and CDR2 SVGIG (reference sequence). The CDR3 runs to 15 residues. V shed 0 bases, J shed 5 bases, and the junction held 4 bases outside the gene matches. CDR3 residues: CAWSVDGTGDQPQHF. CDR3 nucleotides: TGTGCCTGGAGTGTTGACGGGACAGGGGATCAGCCCCAGCATTTT.

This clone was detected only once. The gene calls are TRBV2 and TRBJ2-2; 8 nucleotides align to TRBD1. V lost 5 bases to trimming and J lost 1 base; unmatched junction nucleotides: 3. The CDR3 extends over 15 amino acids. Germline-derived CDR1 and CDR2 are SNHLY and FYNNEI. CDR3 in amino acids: CASSSGTGNTGELFF. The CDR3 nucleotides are TGTGCCAGCAGTTCCGGGACAGGGAACACCGGGGAGCTGTTTTTT.

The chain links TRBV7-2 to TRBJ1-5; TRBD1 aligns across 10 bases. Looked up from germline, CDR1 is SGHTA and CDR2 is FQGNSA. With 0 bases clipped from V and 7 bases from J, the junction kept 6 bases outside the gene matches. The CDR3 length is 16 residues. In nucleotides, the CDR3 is TGTGCCAGCAGCTTAGCTGGGACAGGGGAACGCCAGCCCCAGCATTTT. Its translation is CASSLAGTGERQPQHF.

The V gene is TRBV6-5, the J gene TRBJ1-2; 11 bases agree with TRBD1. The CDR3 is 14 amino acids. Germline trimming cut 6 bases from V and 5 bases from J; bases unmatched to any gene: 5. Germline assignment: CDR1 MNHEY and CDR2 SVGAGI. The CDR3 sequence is CASRLGQGVYGYTF. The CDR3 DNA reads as TGTGCCAGCAGACTGGGACAGGGGGTTTATGGCTACACCTTC.

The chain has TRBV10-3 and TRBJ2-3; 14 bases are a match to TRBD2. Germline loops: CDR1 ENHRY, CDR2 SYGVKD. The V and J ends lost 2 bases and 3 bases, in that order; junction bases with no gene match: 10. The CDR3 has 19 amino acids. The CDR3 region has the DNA TGTGCCATCAGTGAGCCGGAAATGGGACTAGCGGGAGCTACAGATACGCAGTATTTT. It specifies CAISEPEMGLAGATDTQYF.

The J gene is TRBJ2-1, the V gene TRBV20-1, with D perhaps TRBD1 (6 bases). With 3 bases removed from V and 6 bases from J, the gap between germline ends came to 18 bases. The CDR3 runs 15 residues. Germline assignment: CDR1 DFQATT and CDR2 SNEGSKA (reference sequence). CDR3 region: CSASWGHPQINEQFF. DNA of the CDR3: TGCAGTGCTAGTTGGGGACATCCGCAAATCAATGAGCAGTTCTTC.

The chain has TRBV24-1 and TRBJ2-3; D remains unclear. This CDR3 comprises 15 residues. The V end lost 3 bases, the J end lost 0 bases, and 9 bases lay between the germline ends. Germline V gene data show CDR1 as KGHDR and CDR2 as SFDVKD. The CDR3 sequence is CATSDARSSTDTQYF. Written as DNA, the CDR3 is TGTGCCACCAGTGATGCACGGAGTAGCACAGATACGCAGTATTTT.

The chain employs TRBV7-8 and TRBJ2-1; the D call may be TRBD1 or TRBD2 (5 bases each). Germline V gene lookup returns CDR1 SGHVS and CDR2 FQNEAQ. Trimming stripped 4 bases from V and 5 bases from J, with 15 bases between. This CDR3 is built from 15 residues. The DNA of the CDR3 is TGTGCCAGCAGCTCGGGACCCAAGAGGGACAATGAGCAGTTCTTC. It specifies CASSSGPKRDNEQFF.

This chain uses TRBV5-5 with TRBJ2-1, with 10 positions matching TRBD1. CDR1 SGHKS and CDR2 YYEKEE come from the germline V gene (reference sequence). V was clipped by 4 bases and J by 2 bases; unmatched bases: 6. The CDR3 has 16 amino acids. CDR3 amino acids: CASSVAGTGAYNEQFF. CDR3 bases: TGTGCCAGCAGCGTGGCCGGGACAGGGGCCTACAATGAGCAGTTCTTC.

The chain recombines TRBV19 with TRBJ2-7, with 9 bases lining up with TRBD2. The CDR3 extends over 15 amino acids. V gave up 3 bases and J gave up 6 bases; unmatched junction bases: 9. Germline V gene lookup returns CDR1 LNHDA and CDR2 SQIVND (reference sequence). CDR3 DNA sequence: TGTGCCAGTAGTATCTTAGCGGGAGCGAGAGGCGAGCAGTACTTC. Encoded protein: CASSILAGARGEQYF.

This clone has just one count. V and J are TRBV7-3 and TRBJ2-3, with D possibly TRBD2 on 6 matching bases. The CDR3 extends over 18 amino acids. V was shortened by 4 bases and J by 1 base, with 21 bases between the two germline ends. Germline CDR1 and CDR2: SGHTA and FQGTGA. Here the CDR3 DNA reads TGTGCCAGCAGCTCCCAAGGGAGGACCGCGGTGGGCACAGATACGCAGTATTTT. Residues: CASSSQGRTAVGTDTQYF.

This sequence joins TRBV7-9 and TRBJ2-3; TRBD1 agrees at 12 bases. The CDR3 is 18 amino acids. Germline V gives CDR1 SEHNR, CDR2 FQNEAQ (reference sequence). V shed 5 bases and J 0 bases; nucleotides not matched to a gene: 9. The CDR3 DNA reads TGTGCCAGCAGCCCACGGGACAGGGGGCCCGATAGCACAGATACGCAGTATTTT. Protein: CASSPRDRGPDSTDTQYF.